This T cell receptor beta chain was identified during a study of T cells in Graves' hyperthyroidism and ophthalmopathy. There were TCR beta CDR3 regions amplified from RNA transcripts. First-round RT-PCR targeting the TCR CDR3 was performed with the HTBI primer set. TCRdb processed the multiplex PCR reads anew with MiXCR; each CDR3 protein has one entry. This table has around 400,000 distinct CDR3 sequences, more than 20% appearing once. With a duration under 2 months, the hyperthyroidism was newly diagnosed in patients aged 18 to 65. The CDR3 loop spans 18 amino acids. CDR1 is SGHTA and CDR2 is FQGNSA in the germline V gene. V gave up 6 bases and J gave up 3 bases, with 24 bases separating them.

The material sequenced was blood. The chain recombines TRBV7-2 with TRBJ2-1; D unclear. This TCR came from a man aged 45 to 65 with Graves' hyperthyroidism. This CDR3 reads CASSLHYPGLANYNEQFF. CDR3 coding DNA: TGTGCCAGCAGTCTACACTACCCGGGCCTCGCGAACTACAATGAGCAGTTCTTC. Complete variable domain (other parts from reference TRBV7-2 and TRBJ2-1): GAGVSQSPSNKVTEKGKDVELRCDPISGHTALYWYRQSLGQGLEFLIYFQGNSAPDKSGLPSDRFSAERTGGSVSTLTIQRTQQEDSAVYLCASSLHYPGLANYNEQFFGPGTRLTVL.